The TCR beta chain under discussion was sequenced for a study of T cell changes during pregnancy in multiple sclerosis. The table came from immunoSEQ multiplex PCR; TCRdb's copy has only in-frame clones and leaves some out. The sample has about 36,000 clones; 70% to 90% are singletons. V was pared by 3 bases and J by 3 bases, with 9 bases between. CDR3 length equals 13 residues. Germline loops: CDR1 MNHNY, CDR2 SVGAGI (reference sequence). The V call is TRBV6-6, the J call TRBJ2-7; no reliable D call. This sequence originates from a female donor with multiple sclerosis, enrolled in a pregnancy study. The source material was CD8+ T cells from peripheral blood mononuclear cells, sampled in the third trimester of pregnancy. As DNA, the CDR3 is TGTGCCAGCAGTTATGGGCTATACTACGAGCAGTACTTC. Its translation: CASSYGLYYEQYF.